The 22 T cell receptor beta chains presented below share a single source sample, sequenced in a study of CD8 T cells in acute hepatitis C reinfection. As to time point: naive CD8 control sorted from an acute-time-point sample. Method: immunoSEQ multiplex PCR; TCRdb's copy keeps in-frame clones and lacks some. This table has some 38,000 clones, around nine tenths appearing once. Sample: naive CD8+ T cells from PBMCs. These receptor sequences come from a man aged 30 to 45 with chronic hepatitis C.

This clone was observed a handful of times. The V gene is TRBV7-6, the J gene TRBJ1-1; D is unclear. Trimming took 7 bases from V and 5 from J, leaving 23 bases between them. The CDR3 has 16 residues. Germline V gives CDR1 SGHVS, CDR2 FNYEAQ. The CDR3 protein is CASILGRDGEKTEAFF. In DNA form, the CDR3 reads TGTGCCAGCATCCTGGGGAGGGATGGGGAGAAGACTGAAGCTTTCTTT.

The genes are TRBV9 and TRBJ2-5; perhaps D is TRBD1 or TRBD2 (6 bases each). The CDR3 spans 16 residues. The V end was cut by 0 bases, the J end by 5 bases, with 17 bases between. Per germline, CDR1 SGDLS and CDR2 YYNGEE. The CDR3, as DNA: TGTGCCAGCAGCGTAGGTCTAAGGGGGGTAACGGAGACCCAGTACTTC. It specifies CASSVGLRGVTETQYF.

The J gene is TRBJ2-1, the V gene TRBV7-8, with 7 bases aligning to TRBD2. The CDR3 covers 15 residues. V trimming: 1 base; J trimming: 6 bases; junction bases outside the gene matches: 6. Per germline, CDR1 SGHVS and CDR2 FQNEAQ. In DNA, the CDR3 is TGTGCCAGCAGCTTAGTCGGGGGGACGCCCAATGAGCAGTTCTTC. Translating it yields CASSLVGGTPNEQFF. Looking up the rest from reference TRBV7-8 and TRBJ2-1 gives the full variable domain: GAGVSQSPRYKVAKRGQDVALRCDPISGHVSLFWYQQALGQGPEFLTYFQNEAQLDKSGLPSDRFFAERPEGSVSTLKIQRTQQEDSAVYLCASSLVGGTPNEQFFGPGTRLTVL.

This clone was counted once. DNA of the CDR3: TGCGCCAGCAGCTTGGAGCCTCAGGCTGGAAACACCATATATTTT. Protein sequence: CASSLEPQAGNTIYF. The chain links TRBV5-1 to TRBJ1-3; D call uncertain. Deletions cut 0 bases from V and 2 bases from J, with 9 bases between. CDR3 length: 15 residues. In germline, CDR1 is SGHRS, CDR2 YFSETQ.

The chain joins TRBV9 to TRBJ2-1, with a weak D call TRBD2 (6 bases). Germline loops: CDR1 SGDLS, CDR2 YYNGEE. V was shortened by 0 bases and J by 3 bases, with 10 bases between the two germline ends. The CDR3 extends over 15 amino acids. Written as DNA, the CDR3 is TGTGCCAGCAGCGTAGATGTGCGGGGCTACAATGAGCAGTTCTTC. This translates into CASSVDVRGYNEQFF. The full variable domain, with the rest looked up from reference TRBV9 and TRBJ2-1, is DSGVTQTPKHLITATGQRVTLRCSPRSGDLSVYWYQQSLDQGLQFLIQYYNGEERAKGNILERFSAQQFPDLHSELNLSSLELGDSALYFCASSVDVRGYNEQFFGPGTRLTVL.

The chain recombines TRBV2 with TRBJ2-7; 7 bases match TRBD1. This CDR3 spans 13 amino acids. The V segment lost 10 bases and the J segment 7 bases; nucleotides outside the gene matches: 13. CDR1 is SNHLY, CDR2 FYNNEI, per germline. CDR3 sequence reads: CATRGTDSAEQYF. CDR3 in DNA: TGTGCCACCAGGGGGACCGACAGTGCGGAGCAGTACTTC.

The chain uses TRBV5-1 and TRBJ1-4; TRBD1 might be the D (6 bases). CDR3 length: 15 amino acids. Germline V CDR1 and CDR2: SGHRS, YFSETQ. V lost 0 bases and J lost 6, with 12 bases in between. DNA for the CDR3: TGCGCCAGCAGCTTGGGGCAGGGGCTGGATGAAAAACTGTTTTTT. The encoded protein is CASSLGQGLDEKLFF.

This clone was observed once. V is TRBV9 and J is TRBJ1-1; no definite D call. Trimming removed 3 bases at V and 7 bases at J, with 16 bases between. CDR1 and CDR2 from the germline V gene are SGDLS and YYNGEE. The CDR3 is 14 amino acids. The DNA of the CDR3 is TGTGCCAGCAGCGCCTCCTCATCGACCGGTGAAGCTTTCTTT. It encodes CASSASSSTGEAFF. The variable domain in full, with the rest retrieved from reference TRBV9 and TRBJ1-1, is DSGVTQTPKHLITATGQRVTLRCSPRSGDLSVYWYQQSLDQGLQFLIQYYNGEERAKGNILERFSAQQFPDLHSELNLSSLELGDSALYFCASSASSSTGEAFFGQGTRLTVV.

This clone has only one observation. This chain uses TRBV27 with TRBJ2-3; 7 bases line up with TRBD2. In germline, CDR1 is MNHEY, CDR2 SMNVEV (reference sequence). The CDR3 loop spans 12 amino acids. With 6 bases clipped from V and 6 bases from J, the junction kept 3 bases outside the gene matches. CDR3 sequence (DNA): TGTGCCAGCAGGGGAGGGTGGGATACGCAGTATTTT. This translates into CASRGGWDTQYF.

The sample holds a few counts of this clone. The CDR3 region is CASSSSSYEQYF. The DNA for the CDR3 is TGTGCCAGCAGCTCCTCATCCTACGAGCAGTACTTC. The chain uses TRBV13 and TRBJ2-7; D is uncertain. The CDR3 is 12 amino acids. Germline CDR1 reads PRHDT; CDR2 reads FYEKMQ (reference sequence). V was shortened by 4 bases and J by 1 base, with 5 bases between the two germline ends.

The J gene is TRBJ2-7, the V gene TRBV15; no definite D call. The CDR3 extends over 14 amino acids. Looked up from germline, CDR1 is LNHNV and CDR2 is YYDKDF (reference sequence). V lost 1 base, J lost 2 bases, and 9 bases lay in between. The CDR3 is CATSRGQAAYEQYF. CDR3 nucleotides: TGTGCCACCAGCAGAGGTCAGGCAGCCTACGAGCAGTACTTC. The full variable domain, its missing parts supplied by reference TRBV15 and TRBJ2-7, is DAMVIQNPRYQVTQFGKPVTLSCSQTLNHNVMYWYQQKSSQAPKLLFHYYDKDFNNEADTPDNFQSRRPNTSFCFLDIRSPGLGDTAMYLCATSRGQAAYEQYFGPGTRLTVT.

CDR3 sequence reads: CASIDTGVDQPQHF. The CDR3 bases are TGTGCCAGTATCGACACAGGGGTGGATCAGCCCCAGCATTTT. The gene calls are TRBV19 and TRBJ1-5, with TRBD1 identical over 7 bases. V gave up 7 bases and J gave up 5 bases; unmatched junction bases: 8. There are 14 residues in the CDR3. Germline CDR1 reads LNHDA; CDR2 reads SQIVND (reference sequence). The full variable domain, completed using reference TRBV19 and TRBJ1-5, is DGGITQSPKYLFRKEGQNVTLSCEQNLNHDAMYWYRQDPGQGLRLIYYSQIVNDFQKGDIAEGYSVSREKKESFPLTVTSAQKNPTAFYLCASIDTGVDQPQHFGDGTRLSIL.

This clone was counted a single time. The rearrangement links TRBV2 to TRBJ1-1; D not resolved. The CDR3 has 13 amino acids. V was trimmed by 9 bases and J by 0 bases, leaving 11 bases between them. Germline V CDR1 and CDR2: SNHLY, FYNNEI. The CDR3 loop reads CARGGDMNTEAFF. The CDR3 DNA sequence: TGTGCCAGGGGAGGCGACATGAACACTGAAGCTTTCTTT.

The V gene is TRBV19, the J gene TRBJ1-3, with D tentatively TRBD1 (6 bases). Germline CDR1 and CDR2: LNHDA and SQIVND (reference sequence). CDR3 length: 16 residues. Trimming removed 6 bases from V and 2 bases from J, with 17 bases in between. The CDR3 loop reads CASRRNRAGAGNTIYF. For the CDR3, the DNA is TGTGCCAGTAGGAGGAACAGGGCTGGGGCTGGAAACACCATATATTTT.

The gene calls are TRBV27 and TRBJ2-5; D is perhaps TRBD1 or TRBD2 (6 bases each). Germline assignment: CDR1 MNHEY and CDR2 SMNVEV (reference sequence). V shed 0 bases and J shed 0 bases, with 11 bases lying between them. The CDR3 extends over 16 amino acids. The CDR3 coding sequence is TGTGCCAGCAGTTTATCGACAGGAGGGTACCAAGAGACCCAGTACTTC. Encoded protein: CASSLSTGGYQETQYF.

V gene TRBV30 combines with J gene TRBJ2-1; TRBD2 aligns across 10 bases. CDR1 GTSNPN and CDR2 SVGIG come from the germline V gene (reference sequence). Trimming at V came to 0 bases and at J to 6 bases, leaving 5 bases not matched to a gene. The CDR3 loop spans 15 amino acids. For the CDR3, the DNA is TGTGCCTGGAGTGTACTAAGCGGGGGGGCCAATGAGCAGTTCTTC. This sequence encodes CAWSVLSGGANEQFF.

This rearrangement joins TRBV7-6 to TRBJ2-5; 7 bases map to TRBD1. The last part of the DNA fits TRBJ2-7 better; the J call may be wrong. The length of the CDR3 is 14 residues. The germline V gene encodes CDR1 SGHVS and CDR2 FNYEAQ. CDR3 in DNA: TGTGCCAGCAGCTTATTAGACAGGGAAAACGAGCAGTACTTC. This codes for CASSLLDRENEQYF.

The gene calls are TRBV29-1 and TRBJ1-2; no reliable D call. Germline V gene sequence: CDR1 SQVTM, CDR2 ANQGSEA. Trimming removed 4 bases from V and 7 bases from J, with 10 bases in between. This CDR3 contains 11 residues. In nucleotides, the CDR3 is TGCAGCGTTGCTCAGGCTCCTGGCTACACCTTC. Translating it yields CSVAQAPGYTF.

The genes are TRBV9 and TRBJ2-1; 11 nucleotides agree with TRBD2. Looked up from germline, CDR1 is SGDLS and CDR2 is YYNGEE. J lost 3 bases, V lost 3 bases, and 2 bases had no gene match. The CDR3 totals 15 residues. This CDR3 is CASSAGLADYNEQFF. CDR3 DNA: TGTGCCAGCAGCGCGGGACTAGCGGACTACAATGAGCAGTTCTTC.

In nucleotides, the CDR3 is TGTGCCAGTAGTGTGGACCGTGGCTTGGGTGAAAAACTGTTTTTT. Its protein is CASSVDRGLGEKLFF. V gene TRBV19 combines with J gene TRBJ1-4; D unresolved. CDR3 size: 15 residues. CDR1 and CDR2 from the germline V gene are LNHDA and SQIVND (reference sequence). V was shortened by 5 bases and J by 7 bases, with 17 bases between the two germline ends.

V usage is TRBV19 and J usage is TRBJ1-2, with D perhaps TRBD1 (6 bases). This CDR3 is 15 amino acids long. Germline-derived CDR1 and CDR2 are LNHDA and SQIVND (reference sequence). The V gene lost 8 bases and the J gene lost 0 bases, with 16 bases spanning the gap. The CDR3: CASSLTGATNYGYTF. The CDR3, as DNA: TGTGCCAGTTCCCTAACGGGGGCAACTAACTATGGCTACACCTTC.

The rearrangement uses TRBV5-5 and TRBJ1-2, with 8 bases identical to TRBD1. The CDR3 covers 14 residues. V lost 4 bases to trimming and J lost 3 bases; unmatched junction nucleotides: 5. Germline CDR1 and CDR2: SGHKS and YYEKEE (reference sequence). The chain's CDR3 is CASSVQQGDYGYTF. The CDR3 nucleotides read TGTGCCAGCAGCGTCCAACAGGGGGACTATGGCTACACCTTC.